The 10 T cell receptor beta chains in this list originate from one sample, sequenced in a study of early T cells in non-severe SARS-CoV-2 infection. TCRdb re-called the 5' RACE reads through MiXCR, storing one row per CDR3 protein. The sample lists roughly 90,000 distinct CDR3 sequences; 14% to 15% were seen once. What was sequenced was whole blood. These receptors originate from an adult who was a healthcare worker with PCR-confirmed SARS-CoV-2 infection or an uninfected control (not recorded which).

This clonotype was counted between two and nine times. The chain uses TRBV12-3 or TRBV12-4 and TRBJ2-1; D unclear. The CDR3 covers 13 residues. The V end lost 7 bases, the J end lost 5 bases, and 12 bases lay between the germline ends. CDR3 sequence: CASTVVKNNEQFF. DNA of the CDR3: TGTGCCAGCACCGTCGTAAAAAACAATGAGCAGTTCTTC.

This clonotype was detected a few times. CDR3 region: CASSSGAVQETQYF. CDR3 nucleotides: TGTGCCAGTAGTTCTGGAGCGGTGCAAGAGACCCAGTACTTC. V gene TRBV19 combines with J gene TRBJ2-5, with D possibly matching TRBD2 (5 bases). This CDR3 spans 14 amino acids. Germline-derived CDR1 and CDR2 are LNHDA and SQIVND (reference sequence). Trimming stripped 5 bases from V and 2 bases from J, with 12 bases between.

The sample holds many counts of this clonotype. The chain recombines TRBV29-1 with TRBJ2-1, with 8 bases that match TRBD1. Germline-derived CDR1 and CDR2 are SQVTM and ANQGSEA. V dropped 6 bases and J dropped 4; count of bases not matched to a gene: 11. The CDR3 sequence is 15 residues long. CDR3 amino acids: CSVTTGTGGYNEQFF. CDR3 bases: TGCAGCGTCACCACCGGGACAGGCGGATACAATGAGCAGTTCTTC.

This clonotype was observed a handful of times. The rearrangement uses TRBV14 and TRBJ2-3; perhaps TRBD1 as D (6 bases). Germline V lookup: CDR1 SGHDN, CDR2 FVKESK. V lost 5 bases, J lost 0 bases, and 12 bases lay in between. CDR3 length equals 15 residues. Here the CDR3 DNA reads TGTGCCAGCAGCGAGGGGACACCAAGCACAGATACGCAGTATTTT. Translating gives CASSEGTPSTDTQYF.

This clonotype has only a few counts. This chain joins TRBV7-9 and TRBJ1-1; the D is unclear. There are 14 residues in the CDR3. V lost 1 base, J lost 1 base, and 7 bases lay in between. Germline V lookup: CDR1 SEHNR, CDR2 FQNEAQ (reference sequence). The CDR3 DNA reads TGTGCCAGCAGCTTAGTTACGGGGAACACTGAAGCTTTCTTT. Translated: CASSLVTGNTEAFF.

This clonotype appeared many times. The chain recombines TRBV20-1 with TRBJ2-3; D perhaps matches TRBD2 (5 bases). V dropped 6 bases and J dropped 2 bases, with 18 bases sitting between them. The CDR3 contains 15 residues. Germline CDR1 is DFQATT and CDR2 is SNEGSKA (reference sequence). The CDR3 is CSANPGIPSTDTQYF. In nucleotides, the CDR3 is TGCAGTGCGAACCCCGGGATTCCATCCACAGATACGCAGTATTTT.

This clonotype was seen more than once but under ten times. The rearrangement joins TRBV7-2 to TRBJ1-6; maybe TRBD1 (6 bases). Germline CDR1 is SGHTA and CDR2 is FQGNSA. Trimming took off 4 bases at V and 6 bases at J, with 13 bases between the two ends. The CDR3 loop spans 15 amino acids. CDR3 DNA sequence: TGTGCCAGCAGCTACCAGGACAGACTTAATTCACCCCTCCACTTT. Protein product: CASSYQDRLNSPLHF.

CDR3 sequence: CASSPQNRPDTQYF. The DNA of the CDR3 is TGCGCCAGCAGTCCCCAAAACCGCCCAGATACGCAGTATTTT. The chain is built from TRBV5-1 and TRBJ2-3, with D uncertain. CDR1 SGHRS and CDR2 YFSETQ come from the germline V gene. CDR3 length: 14 amino acids. V dropped 5 bases and J dropped 4 bases, with 14 bases sitting between them.

The CDR3 reads CATRLEQYV. CDR3 DNA sequence: TGTGCCACGCGCCTAGAGCAGTACGTC. V gene TRBV21-1 combines with J gene TRBJ2-7; TRBD1 is the table's D call, not checked against the DNA. TRBV21-1 is an annotated pseudogene. The CDR3 spans 9 residues.

With regard to this clonotype: The junction shows a germline mismatch at one end, possibly a read error. This chain joins TRBV2 and TRBJ2-2; the match to TRBD2 covers 13 bases. Per germline, CDR1 SNHLY and CDR2 FYNNEI. This CDR3 is built from 16 residues. CDR3 nucleotide sequence: TGTGCTAGCAGCCGGGGACTAGCGGGGAAAACCGGGGAGCTGTTTTTT. It specifies CASSRGLAGKTGELFF.